One and the same sample provided the 23 T cell receptor beta chains below, sequenced in a study of T cell responses to AZD1222 COVID-19 vaccine. Libraries were prepared by immunoSEQ multiplex PCR; TCRdb keeps only in-frame clonotypes and omits some of them. The table records fewer than 75,000 clones, 85% of them present only once. The sample consisted of peripheral blood, taken on day 0 of AZD1222 vaccination. The receptors were gathered from an adult in good health.

This clone turned up a few times. V usage is TRBV5-6 and J usage is TRBJ2-7; D is unresolved. Trimming left V 4 bases short and J 0 bases short, with 11 bases between. This CDR3 region has 14 residues. Germline assignment: CDR1 SGHDT and CDR2 YYEEEE. The CDR3: CASSPDGSSYEQYF. The CDR3 DNA is TGTGCCAGCAGCCCGGACGGTAGCTCCTACGAGCAGTACTTC.

This chain uses TRBV6-5 with TRBJ2-3; 10 positions match TRBD2. CDR1 and CDR2 from the germline V gene are MNHEY and SVGAGI. Trimming cost V 6 bases and J 0 bases; bases outside gene matches: 3. This CDR3 spans 15 amino acids. CDR3 residues: CASRNSGGSTDTQYF. Here the CDR3 DNA reads TGTGCCAGCAGGAATAGCGGGGGGAGCACAGATACGCAGTATTTT.

Notes on this clone: Other DNA sequences in the same sample also yield this CDR3. V is TRBV5-1 and J is TRBJ1-5; the D is unclear. This CDR3 has 13 amino acids. Germline V CDR1 and CDR2: SGHRS, YFSETQ. V lost 4 bases to trimming and J lost 0 bases, with 5 bases between them. CDR3 in DNA: TGCGCCAGCAGCCGGGATAGCAATCAGCCCCAGCATTTT. Encoded protein: CASSRDSNQPQHF.

The chain combines TRBV5-1 with TRBJ2-2; D unclear. CDR3 length: 15 residues. Germline CDR1 and CDR2: SGHRS and YFSETQ. V was pared by 0 bases and J by 4 bases, with 10 bases between. The CDR3 sequence is CASSLEWVGTGELFF. The CDR3, as DNA: TGCGCCAGCAGCTTGGAGTGGGTTGGCACCGGGGAGCTGTTTTTT.

The chain is built from TRBV20-1 and TRBJ2-7; D possibly matches TRBD1 or TRBD2 (5 bases each). V lost 5 bases and J lost 5, with 10 bases in between. The CDR3 length is 11 residues. The germline V gene encodes CDR1 DFQATT and CDR2 SNEGSKA (reference sequence). This chain's CDR3 is CSASRGDEQYF. In DNA, the CDR3 is TGCAGTGCTTCGAGAGGGGACGAGCAGTACTTC.

The chain recombines TRBV18 with TRBJ1-4; possible D gene TRBD1, 6 bases. CDR3 length: 17 residues. The V end was cut by 3 bases, the J end by 0 bases, with 14 bases between. CDR1 and CDR2 (germline): KGHSH, LQKENI. This chain's CDR3 is CASSPDSLPTTNEKLFF. The CDR3 nucleotides are TGTGCCAGCTCACCGGACAGCTTACCTACAACTAATGAAAAACTGTTTTTT.

The CDR3 DNA reads TGTGCCAGCTCACCACCGTGGGGCGACGAGCAGTACTTC. This translates into CASSPPWGDEQYF. The chain employs TRBV18 and TRBJ2-7, with a tentative D call TRBD1 (5 bases). The CDR3 consists of 13 residues. V lost 0 bases, J lost 5 bases, and 8 bases lay in between. Germline values: CDR1 KGHSH, CDR2 LQKENI.

The chain combines TRBV6-5 with TRBJ2-5; 8 nucleotides agree with TRBD1. V trimming: 3 bases; J trimming: 2 bases; junction bases outside the gene matches: 5. The V gene's germline CDR1 is MNHEY and CDR2 SVGAGI. The CDR3 is 15 amino acids. CDR3 sequence: CASSYLGQVQETQYF. DNA for the CDR3: TGTGCCAGCAGTTATTTGGGACAGGTACAAGAGACCCAGTACTTC.

The genes are TRBV14 and TRBJ1-1; D is possibly TRBD1 (5 bases). The germline CDR1 and CDR2 sequences are SGHDN and FVKESK. CDR3 size: 15 residues. The ends were cut back, 3 bases at V and 8 bases at J, with 19 bases in the middle. The CDR3 is CASSQFNQGKTEAFF. CDR3 bases: TGTGCCAGCAGCCAGTTCAACCAGGGAAAGACAGAAGCTTTCTTT. Combining the CDR3 with reference TRBV14 and TRBJ1-1 gives the whole variable domain EAGVTQFPSHSVIEKGQTVTLRCDPISGHDNLYWYRRVMGKEIKFLLHFVKESKQDESGMPNNRFLAERTGGTYSTLKVQPAELEDSGVYFCASSQFNQGKTEAFFGQGTRLTVV.

The chain links TRBV6-4 to TRBJ1-5; D is unresolved. Per the germline V gene, CDR1 is MRHNA and CDR2 is SNTAGT. The CDR3 sequence is 14 residues long. The ends were cut back, 4 bases at V and 0 bases at J, with 7 bases in the middle. The CDR3 DNA follows: TGTGCCAGCAGTGTGAACCCTAGCAATCAGCCCCAGCATTTT. Translating gives CASSVNPSNQPQHF.

The chain couples TRBV10-1 to TRBJ1-2, with TRBD1 matching 7 bases. The CDR3 covers 19 residues. Germline V gene sequence: CDR1 WNHNN, CDR2 SYGVQD (reference sequence). V trimming: 2 bases; J trimming: 8 bases; junction bases outside the gene matches: 23. The CDR3 spells CASSEGRGYRAPRIVGYTF. The CDR3 bases are TGCGCCAGCAGTGAGGGCAGGGGGTATAGGGCCCCCCGGATAGTGGGCTACACCTTC.

The rearrangement joins TRBV19 to TRBJ1-2; unclear D gene. The V and J ends lost 10 bases and 2 bases respectively, with 20 bases between them. Germline-derived CDR1 and CDR2 are LNHDA and SQIVND (reference sequence). The CDR3 contains 15 residues. CDR3 bases: TGTGCCACCACCGGGGAATGGAACTCAAACTATGGCTACACCTTC. Its protein product is CATTGEWNSNYGYTF.

The V gene is TRBV3-1 (or the pseudogene TRBV3-2), the J gene TRBJ1-1; no reliable D call. Germline V gene data show CDR1 as LGHDT and CDR2 as YNNKEL (reference sequence). This CDR3 comprises 12 residues. V lost 3 bases and J lost 5, with 7 bases in between. The CDR3 bases are TGTGCCAGCAGCCACCGATTGACTGAAGCTTTCTTT. This encodes CASSHRLTEAFF.

The rearrangement uses TRBV5-1 and TRBJ1-1, with D possibly matching TRBD1 (5 bases). The CDR3 runs to 16 residues. The V end was cut by 2 bases, the J end by 0 bases, with 14 bases between. CDR1 SGHRS and CDR2 YFSETQ come from the germline V gene. CDR3 sequence: CASSFGIKGMNTEAFF. CDR3 DNA: TGCGCCAGCAGCTTTGGAATAAAGGGGATGAACACTGAAGCTTTCTTT.

This clone was found once. This chain joins TRBV20-1 and TRBJ2-5; unclear D gene. The germline V and J ends were trimmed by 3 bases and 2 bases, with 7 bases remaining between them. This CDR3 comprises 12 residues. Looked up from germline, CDR1 is DFQATT and CDR2 is SNEGSKA (reference sequence). CDR3 bases: TGCAGTGCTAGTGGACCACAAGAGACCCAGTACTTC. It codes for CSASGPQETQYF.

The V gene is TRBV5-4, the J gene TRBJ2-5, with 13 bases that match TRBD2. This CDR3 has 15 amino acids. V was pared by 2 bases and J by 3 bases, with 1 base of the junction left unmatched. Germline values: CDR1 SGHNT, CDR2 YYREEE (reference sequence). This CDR3 reads CASSLTSGGEETQYF. In DNA form, the CDR3 reads TGTGCCAGCAGCTTAACTAGCGGGGGGGAAGAGACCCAGTACTTC.

The rearrangement links TRBV5-1 to TRBJ1-1; no clear D. The CDR3 consists of 16 residues. Trimming pared 4 bases from V and 3 bases from J, leaving 19 bases between. The germline V gene encodes CDR1 SGHRS and CDR2 YFSETQ. CDR3 sequence reads: CASSRSTSLLDTEAFF. CDR3 coding DNA: TGCGCCAGCAGCCGCTCAACGAGTCTCTTGGACACTGAAGCTTTCTTT.

The chain recombines TRBV29-1 with TRBJ2-2; the match to TRBD2 covers 7 bases. Trimming removed 5 bases from V and 0 bases from J; junction bases left unmatched: 15. Germline CDR1 reads SQVTM; CDR2 reads ANQGSEA. The CDR3 contains 18 residues. In nucleotides, the CDR3 is TGCAGCGTTAAGACTAGCTCTCTTTCAATTACGAACACCGGGGAGCTGTTTTTT. Translated, it gives CSVKTSSLSITNTGELFF.

The chain uses TRBV2 and TRBJ2-7; maybe TRBD1 (5 bases). V shed 5 bases and J shed 1 base, with 9 bases lying between them. Per germline, CDR1 SNHLY and CDR2 FYNNEI. The CDR3 length is 13 residues. The CDR3 nucleotides are TGTGCCAGCAGTCTTGACAGTTCCTACGAGCAGTACTTC. As protein: CASSLDSSYEQYF.

The CDR3 DNA follows: TGTGCCAGCAGTTACTCGGGTCCCATCGGGGCGACTGAAGCTTTCTTT. It codes for CASSYSGPIGATEAFF. The J gene is TRBJ1-1, the V gene TRBV6-5, with D possibly being TRBD1 (5 bases). CDR1 MNHEY and CDR2 SVGAGI come from the germline V gene. Trimming stripped 0 bases from V and 5 bases from J, with 16 bases between. This CDR3 spans 16 amino acids.

The chain links TRBV10-3 to TRBJ1-1, with a possible D match to TRBD1 (6 bases). The V gene lost 6 bases and the J gene lost 3 bases, with 17 bases spanning the gap. The germline V gene has CDR1 ENHRY and CDR2 SYGVKD. CDR3 length equals 15 residues. The CDR3 loop reads CAISRGGGVDTEAFF. Here the CDR3 DNA reads TGTGCCATCAGCAGGGGAGGTGGGGTGGACACTGAAGCTTTCTTT.

V and J are TRBV6-5 and TRBJ2-5, with D possibly matching TRBD1 (6 bases). CDR3 size: 13 residues. Germline V lookup: CDR1 MNHEY, CDR2 SVGAGI. Trimming took off 6 bases at V and 7 bases at J, with 15 bases between the two ends. The CDR3 DNA follows: TGTGCCAGCAGGGTCGACAGGACGACGACCCAGTACTTC. This encodes CASRVDRTTTQYF.

V usage is TRBV28 and J usage is TRBJ1-1, with a possible D match to TRBD1 (5 bases). V was pared by 6 bases and J by 6 bases, with 20 bases between. Germline V lookup: CDR1 MDHEN, CDR2 SYDVKM. This CDR3 spans 15 amino acids. The CDR3 reads CASRLGGRSTAEAFF. CDR3 coding DNA: TGTGCCAGCAGACTGGGGGGAAGGAGTACCGCTGAAGCTTTCTTT. The variable domain in full, completed from reference TRBV28 and TRBJ1-1, reads DVKVTQSSRYLVKRTGEKVFLECVQDMDHENMFWYRQDPGLGLRLIYFSYDVKMKEKGDIPEGYSVSREKKERFSLILESASTNQTSMYLCASRLGGRSTAEAFFGQGTRLTVV.